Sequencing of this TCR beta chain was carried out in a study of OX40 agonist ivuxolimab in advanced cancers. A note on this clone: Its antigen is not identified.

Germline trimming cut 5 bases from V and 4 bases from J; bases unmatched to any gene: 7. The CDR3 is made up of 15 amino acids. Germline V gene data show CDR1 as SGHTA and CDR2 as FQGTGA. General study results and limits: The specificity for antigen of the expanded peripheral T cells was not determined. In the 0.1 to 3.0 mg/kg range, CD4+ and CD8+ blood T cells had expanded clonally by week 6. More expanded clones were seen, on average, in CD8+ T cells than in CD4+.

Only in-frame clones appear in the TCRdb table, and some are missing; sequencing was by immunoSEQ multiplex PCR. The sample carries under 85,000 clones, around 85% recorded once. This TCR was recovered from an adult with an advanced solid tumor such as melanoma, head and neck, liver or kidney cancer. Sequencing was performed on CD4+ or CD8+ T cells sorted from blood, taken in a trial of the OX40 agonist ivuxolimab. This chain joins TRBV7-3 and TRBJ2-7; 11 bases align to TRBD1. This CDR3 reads CASSITGTGGYEQYF. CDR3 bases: TGTGCCAGCAGCATTACCGGGACAGGGGGGTACGAGCAGTACTTC.